This T cell receptor beta chain comes out of a study of Tregs in tolerant kidney transplant recipients (dated by TCRdb to the late 2010s). Context from the whole study: The transplants used related donors with nonmyeloablative bone marrow transplantation, and mixed chimerism in the human trials was transient. The study used TCRbeta sequencing to identify donor-specific regulatory T cells before combined kidney and bone marrow transplantation, then tracked those cells after transplant. Here is what the overall study found, with its caveats: Donor-specific Treg expansion was found to exceed global Treg expansion in tolerant patients, suggesting antigen-driven rather than nonspecific expansion. Biological reproducibility was not examined directly, but technical replication error appeared to be minimal. For some patients, the PCR primers changed as time went on, which meant samples from those patients could not be compared with one another at the nucleotide level. The study was limited by small patient numbers, and the findings need validation in larger populations and under other immunosuppression protocols. The most biologically relevant and donor-specific TCRbeta repertoire appeared to be identified by expanding Tregs with activated donor B cells.

Taken from cysteine to phenylalanine, the CDR3 has 18 residues. Sequencing covers 45 bases of the CDR3, shown here with the frame starting at base 1. V trim: 3 bases; J trim: 7 bases; unmatched bases: 12. The germline V gene sets CDR1 to KGHSH and CDR2 to LQKENI. For TCRbeta CDR3 sequencing, genomic DNA from the sorted cells was extracted using the QIAGEN DNeasy Blood and Tissue Kit. High-throughput TCRbeta CDR3 sequencing, including PCR amplification with bias correction and internal controls, was performed commercially through immunoSEQ. Regarding the original processing steps: A unique productive TCRbeta sequence was defined by the CDR3 nucleotide sequence when primers matched, and otherwise by the CDR3 amino acid sequence together with the Vbeta and Jbeta genes. Sorting error was corrected by removing sequences shared between sorted populations at a frequency ratio of 2:1 or less, and the remaining shared sequences were assigned to the higher population. A sequence counted as donor-reactive if, in CFSE-low cells, the sequence had a frequency of at least 0.01% and was expanded at least 5-fold compared with unstimulated cells. Repertoire divergence was quantified by Jensen-Shannon divergence calculated from the top 100 TCRbeta sequences ranked by frequency. For any sample with multiple sequencing runs, sorting error was corrected in each run separately before the runs were pooled. The table was pulled from immuneACCESS by TCRdb, which kept in-frame rearrangements only. Such tables lose some clones; where checked, under half of the loss comes from unresolved V genes, and the rest has no known cause. V and J calls and clone size follow that table, whereas D and trimming were derived from the DNA. The sample's clone listing holds 45,000 to 55,000 clones. The ten top clones hold around 0.88% of the sample.

This specimen's time point label, per the study, means: blood sample drawn before combined kidney and bone marrow transplant. Thawed PBMCs were FACS-sorted into unstimulated Tregs (CD4+CD25+CD127-), CD4+ non-Tregs (CD4+CD25-), CD4 cells and CD8 cells. Several combined kidney and bone marrow transplant recipients from the ITN036ST trial were included as patients, and samples were available only from these trial subjects. Healthy control blood was processed to PBMCs with a Ficoll density gradient and then cryopreserved, whereas patient PBMCs were collected both before and after transplant. With respect to this clone: It lacks a known antigen. The CDR3 end falls 3 residues outside the read, so it is completed with the germline J gene.

Specimen: CD4+ T cells from blood, collected before the transplant. This clonotype was obtained from a human donor who received a combined kidney and bone marrow transplant. Recombination joined TRBV18 with TRBJ2-1, with 13 bases in between that match TRBD2. The CDR3 protein sequence reads: CASSPFDGLAGAGNEQFF. Incomplete CDR3 DNA: TGTGCCAGCTCACCCTTCGACGGACTAGCGGGAGCGGGTAATGAG.